This entry is about one T cell receptor beta chain. Antigen: not known. These data belong to a study of T cell responses to AZD1222 COVID-19 vaccine. Clones were read by immunoSEQ multiplex PCR, and TCRdb kept only the in-frame ones, dropping some. Counted here are over 50,000 clones, more than 75% occurring once; the ten biggest clones make up around 5%. Both about-4-week and about-12-week second-dose recipients were combined. The V end was cut by 8 bases, the J end by 7 bases, with 12 bases between. CDR1 and CDR2 from the germline V gene are SEHNR and FQNEAQ (reference sequence). The CDR3 has 13 residues. Study results and caveats: The study reported that nearly half of spike-specific TCRs target unmutated variant regions. It should be noted that donors were predominantly white British and more often female, and clonal diversity was possibly underestimated. The breadth and depth of Spike-specific TCRs increased once two AZD1222 doses had been given.

This clonotype was sampled from an adult who received the AZD1222 COVID-19 vaccine. The sample consisted of peripheral blood, taken 28 days after the second AZD1222 dose. The chain recombines TRBV7-9 with TRBJ1-6; no firm D call. In DNA, the CDR3 is TGTGCCAGCGGCGGAATCGGGAATTCACCCCTCCACTTT. Residues: CASGGIGNSPLHF.